The subject of this entry is one T cell receptor (beta chain). It was genomic DNA that served as the template for profiling TCR beta VDJ and CDR3. MiXCR, applied by TCRdb to the reads, yields one record per CDR3 protein. The sample holds 90,000 to 120,000 distinct CDR3 sequences, about half seen once. This sample stems from a study of CD8+CD57+ T cells in acquired aplastic anemia. The germline V gene has CDR1 LNHDA and CDR2 SQIVND (reference sequence). The CDR3 contains 10 residues. Deletions cut 7 bases from V and 10 bases from J, with 10 bases between. The chain uses TRBV19 and TRBJ1-2, with D unresolved. The sample comprised sorted CD4+, CD8+, or CD8+CD57+ T cells (not recorded which) from PBMCs. This TCR derives from a human donor in good health, serving as a control. In nucleotides, the CDR3 is TGTGCCAGTAAAGCGGCTGACTACACCTTC. This encodes CASKAADYTF.